This TCR beta chain was documented in a study of STAT5B mutations in CD4+ large granular lymphocyte leukemia. As concerns this clone: The antigen remains unidentified.

Germline loops: CDR1 ENHRY, CDR2 SYGVKD. CDR3 length: 14 residues. V gave up 0 bases and J gave up 5 bases, with 11 bases separating them. The assay was run at survey level. This table comes from immunoSEQ multiplex PCR, and its TCRdb copy is limited to in-frame clones, with some not included. Here the sample spans tens of thousands of clones, about four fifths being singletons. Study observations and caveats: Without putative leukemic clones, patient CD4-sorted repertoires remained more clonal than healthy CD4+ repertoires. No patients shared main leukemic clonotypes, though less than 30% appeared at low frequency elsewhere.

The J gene is TRBJ2-7, the V gene TRBV10-3, with D tentatively TRBD2 (5 bases). The receptor was isolated from a human donor in good health. The specimen was CD4+ T cells from blood buffy coats. The CDR3 spells CAISESRRSHEQYF. The CDR3 DNA reads as TGTGCCATCAGTGAGTCGAGGAGGAGCCACGAGCAGTACTTC.